This is a list of T cell receptor beta chains from one sample in a study of CD8 T cells in ankylosing spondylitis. TCRdb analysed the 5' RACE reads with MiXCR anew, one entry per CDR3 protein. There are more than 600,000 distinct CDR3 sequences in the sample; under 20% occur only once, and about a fifth lies in the top ten. Material: blood, either unsorted or a sorted T cell fraction (not recorded which). The receptors were gathered from a male donor with ankylosing spondylitis. Each CDR3 is given with its conserved first and last residue. The D gene is left open where the match is weak. Not all rows give a size; the values are once, few, many and, for expanded clones, a class.

j_call d_call clone_size v_call cdr3_aa cdr3_nt
TRBJ1-1 - - TRBV5-1 CASRWTSRGMNTEAFF TGCGCCAGCCGCTGGACATCCCGGGGCATGAACACTGAAGCTTTCTTT
TRBJ1-6 TRBD1 few TRBV12-3/TRBV12-4 CASSLTPGQDNSPLHF TGTGCCAGCAGTTTAACGCCGGGACAGGATAATTCACCCCTCCACTTT
TRBJ1-5 - few TRBV6-1 CASIGGGEEGYQPQHF TGTGCCAGCATTGGTGGAGGGGAGGAGGGGTATCAGCCCCAGCATTTT
TRBJ2-1 - few TRBV7-8 CASSLDGHTYNEQFF TGTGCCAGCAGCTTAGATGGGCACACCTACAATGAGCAGTTCTTC
TRBJ2-2 - - TRBV7-3 CASSLSSTVNTGELFF TGTGCCAGCAGCTTAAGTTCGACAGTGAACACCGGGGAGCTGTTTTTT
TRBJ2-1 - many TRBV12-3/TRBV12-4 CASALGYNEQFF TGTGCCAGCGCTTTGGGTTACAATGAGCAGTTCTTC
TRBJ2-3 - few TRBV6-4 CASRNANTDTQYF TGTGCCAGCCGGAATGCAAACACAGATACGCAGTATTTT
TRBJ2-2 - few TRBV2 CASSISRDTGELFF TGTGCCAGCAGTATAAGCAGAGACACCGGGGAGCTGTTTTTT
TRBJ2-2 - once TRBV20-1 CSAKALGGLDTGELFF TGCAGTGCCAAAGCCCTCGGGGGGCTGGACACCGGGGAGCTGTTTTTT
TRBJ2-7 - - TRBV7-9 CASSRAGYESYEQYF TGTGCCAGCAGTCGTGCGGGTTACGAGTCCTACGAGCAGTACTTC
TRBJ2-1 TRBD2 few TRBV2 CASRAGTSTSNEQFF TGTGCCAGCAGGGCCGGGACTAGCACCTCCAATGAGCAGTTCTTC
TRBJ2-7 TRBD2 many TRBV5-1 CASSYGGKRSYEQYF TGCGCCAGCAGCTACGGGGGGAAGAGGTCCTACGAGCAGTACTTC
TRBJ1-2 - - TRBV28 CASSRSGGSGQHTF TGTGCCAGCAGTCGCTCGGGGGGATCGGGCCAACACACCTTC
TRBJ2-2 - many TRBV9 CASSVEAGPGPHGELFF TGTGCCAGCAGCGTAGAGGCCGGACCAGGGCCCCACGGGGAGCTGTTTTTT
TRBJ2-7 TRBD1 few TRBV6-2/TRBV6-3 CASRPTGPYEQYF TGTGCCAGCAGGCCGACAGGGCCCTACGAGCAGTACTTC
TRBJ2-5 TRBD2 - TRBV2 CASSSGEAIEYF TGTGCCAGCAGTAGCGGGGAGGCCATCGAGTACTTC
TRBJ1-1 - - TRBV6-1 CASSRAFNTEAFF TGTGCCAGCAGTCGGGCTTTTAACACTGAAGCTTTCTTT
TRBJ2-7 TRBD2 - TRBV20-1 CSASIAGAFYEQYF TGCAGTGCTAGTATAGCGGGGGCCTTCTACGAGCAGTACTTC
TRBJ2-1 TRBD1 - TRBV5-1 CASSLAGTGGNEQFF TGCGCCAGCAGCTTGGCCGGAACAGGGGGCAATGAGCAGTTCTTC
TRBJ2-3 TRBD2 few TRBV7-2 CASNQAGGTGDTQYF TGTGCCAGCAACCAAGCGGGAGGGACGGGAGATACGCAGTATTTT
TRBJ2-2 TRBD2 few TRBV9 CASSAHGTTTTGELFF TGTGCCAGCAGCGCCCACGGGACTACTACCACCGGAGAGCTGTTTTTT
TRBJ1-4 TRBD1 - TRBV4-3 CASSQGFTGVHGATNEKLFF TGCGCCAGCAGCCAAGGGTTTACAGGGGTTCACGGTGCAACTAATGAAAAACTGTTTTTT
TRBJ2-1 TRBD1 - TRBV12-3/TRBV12-4 CASRPRQGVSNEQFF TGTGCCAGCAGACCACGACAGGGAGTGTCCAATGAGCAGTTCTTC
TRBJ1-1 TRBD1 - TRBV20-1 CSARDPGQGAPEAFF TGCAGTGCTAGAGATCCGGGACAGGGGGCTCCTGAAGCTTTCTTT
TRBJ2-3 TRBD1 few TRBV28 CASSSQSRTGHTDTQYF TGTGCCAGCAGTTCCCAGAGTCGGACAGGGCACACAGATACGCAGTATTTT
TRBJ2-1 - few TRBV9 CASSVLGDGDLEQFF TGTGCCAGCAGCGTGCTGGGGGACGGGGATCTTGAGCAGTTCTTC
TRBJ2-1 TRBD1 once TRBV20-1 CSAQPGQGPHNEQFF TGCAGTGCACAGCCTGGACAGGGGCCACACAATGAGCAGTTCTTC
TRBJ2-3 - many TRBV12-3/TRBV12-4 CASTSSGGTDTQYF TGTGCCAGCACCTCCTCCGGGGGCACAGATACGCAGTATTTT
TRBJ1-1 - few TRBV5-1 CASRLIWGEGNTEAFF TGCGCCAGCAGGCTGATATGGGGGGAAGGAAACACTGAAGCTTTCTTT